Here is one TCR beta chain with its context. These data originate in a study of blood T cell repertoires in COVID-19. Looking at the study overall: Spain, Italy and the United States supplied samples that represented acute and convalescent COVID-19.

Patients at the Seattle site were enrolled during active infection and followed longitudinally. Per the original methods: Researchers report that nucleated cell counts were estimated from reference gene primer amplification. Only in-frame clones appear in the TCRdb table, and some are missing; sequencing was by immunoSEQ multiplex PCR. That table gives V, J and clone size, and the DNA gave D and trimming. The table shows tens of thousands of clones, with approximately 79% occurring only once. Looked up from germline, CDR1 is MNHEY and CDR2 is SMNVEV (reference sequence). The CDR3 runs to 13 residues. The V segment lost 5 bases and the J segment 7 bases; nucleotides outside the gene matches: 7.

The V gene is TRBV27, the J gene TRBJ1-1; TRBD1 matches 7 bases. The clonotype was recovered from a man between 65 and 80 years old with COVID-19, enrolled during active disease. The sequencing input was peripheral blood. The CDR3 spells CASSLTGLSEAFF. The DNA of the CDR3 is TGTGCCAGCAGTCTGACAGGGTTGAGTGAAGCTTTCTTT.